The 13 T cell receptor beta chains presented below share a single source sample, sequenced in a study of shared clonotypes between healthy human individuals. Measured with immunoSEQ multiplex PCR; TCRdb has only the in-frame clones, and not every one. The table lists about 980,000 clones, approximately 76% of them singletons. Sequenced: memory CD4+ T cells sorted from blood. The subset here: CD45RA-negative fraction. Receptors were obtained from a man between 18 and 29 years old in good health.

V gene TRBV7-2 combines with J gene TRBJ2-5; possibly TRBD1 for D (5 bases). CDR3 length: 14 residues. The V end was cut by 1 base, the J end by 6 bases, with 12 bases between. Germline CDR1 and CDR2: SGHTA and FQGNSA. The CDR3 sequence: CASSLGAGRQTQYF. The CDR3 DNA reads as TGTGCCAGCAGCTTAGGGGCAGGGCGACAGACCCAGTACTTC.

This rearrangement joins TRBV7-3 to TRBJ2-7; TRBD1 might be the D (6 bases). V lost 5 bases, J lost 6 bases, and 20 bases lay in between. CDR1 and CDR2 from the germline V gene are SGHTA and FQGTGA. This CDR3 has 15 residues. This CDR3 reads CASSPRAGVGGEQYF. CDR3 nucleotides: TGTGCCAGCAGCCCTAGGGCGGGCGTAGGGGGCGAGCAGTACTTC.

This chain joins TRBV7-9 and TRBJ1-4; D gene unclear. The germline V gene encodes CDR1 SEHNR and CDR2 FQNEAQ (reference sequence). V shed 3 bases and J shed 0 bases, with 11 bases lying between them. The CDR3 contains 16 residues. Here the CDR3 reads CASSFRAGATNEKLFF. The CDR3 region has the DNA TGTGCCAGCAGCTTTAGAGCCGGGGCAACTAATGAAAAACTGTTTTTT.

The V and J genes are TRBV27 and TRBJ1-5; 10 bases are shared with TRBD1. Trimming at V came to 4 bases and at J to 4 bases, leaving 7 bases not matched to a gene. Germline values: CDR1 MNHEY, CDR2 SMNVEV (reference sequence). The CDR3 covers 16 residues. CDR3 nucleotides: TGTGCCAGCAGTTCCCGTGGACAGGGGGGTAATCAGCCCCAGCATTTT. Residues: CASSSRGQGGNQPQHF.

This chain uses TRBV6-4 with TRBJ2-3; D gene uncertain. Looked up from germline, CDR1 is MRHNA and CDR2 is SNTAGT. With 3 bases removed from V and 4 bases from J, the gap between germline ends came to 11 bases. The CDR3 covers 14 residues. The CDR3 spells CASSEGREADTQYF. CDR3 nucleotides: TGTGCCAGCAGTGAGGGTCGAGAGGCAGATACGCAGTATTTT.

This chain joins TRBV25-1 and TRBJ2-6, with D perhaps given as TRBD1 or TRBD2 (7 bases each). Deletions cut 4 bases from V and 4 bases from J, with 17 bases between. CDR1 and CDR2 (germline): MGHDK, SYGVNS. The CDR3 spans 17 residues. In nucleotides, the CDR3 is TGTGCCAGCAGTGCTTCGACAGGGAGGGAGGGGGCCAACGTCCTGACTTTC. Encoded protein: CASSASTGREGANVLTF.

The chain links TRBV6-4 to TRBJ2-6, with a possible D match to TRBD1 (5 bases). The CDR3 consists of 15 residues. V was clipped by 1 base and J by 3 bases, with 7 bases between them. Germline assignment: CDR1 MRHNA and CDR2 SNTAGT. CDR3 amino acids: CASSDLQGGANVLTF. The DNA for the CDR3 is TGTGCCAGCAGTGACTTGCAGGGTGGGGCCAACGTCCTGACTTTC.

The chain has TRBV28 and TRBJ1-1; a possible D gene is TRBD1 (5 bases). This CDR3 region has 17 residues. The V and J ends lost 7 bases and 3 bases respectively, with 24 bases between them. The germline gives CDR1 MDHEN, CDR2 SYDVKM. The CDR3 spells CASTPPGWGGGDTEAFF. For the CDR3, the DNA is TGTGCCAGCACCCCGCCCGGGTGGGGGGGTGGGGACACTGAAGCTTTCTTT.

CDR3 sequence (DNA): TGTGCCTGGAGTCGGGACCGACAAGAGACCCAGTACTTC. This sequence encodes CAWSRDRQETQYF. The chain links TRBV30 to TRBJ2-5, with D perhaps given as TRBD1 or TRBD2 (5 bases each). V dropped 2 bases and J dropped 2 bases, with 9 bases sitting between them. Germline V gives CDR1 GTSNPN, CDR2 SVGIG (reference sequence). CDR3 size: 13 residues.

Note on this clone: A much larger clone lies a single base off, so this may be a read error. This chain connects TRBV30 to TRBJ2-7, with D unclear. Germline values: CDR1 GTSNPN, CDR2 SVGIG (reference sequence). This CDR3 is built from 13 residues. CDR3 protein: CARSVNVRAEQYF. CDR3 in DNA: TGTGCCCGGAGTGTAAACGTGAGAGCCGAGCAGTACTTC.

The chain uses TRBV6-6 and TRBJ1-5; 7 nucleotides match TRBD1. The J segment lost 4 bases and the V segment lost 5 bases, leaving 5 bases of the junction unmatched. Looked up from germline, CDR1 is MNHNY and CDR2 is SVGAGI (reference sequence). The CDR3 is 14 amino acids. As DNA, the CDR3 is TGTGCCAGCAGTACTGGGACAGCAAATCAGCCCCAGCATTTT. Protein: CASSTGTANQPQHF.

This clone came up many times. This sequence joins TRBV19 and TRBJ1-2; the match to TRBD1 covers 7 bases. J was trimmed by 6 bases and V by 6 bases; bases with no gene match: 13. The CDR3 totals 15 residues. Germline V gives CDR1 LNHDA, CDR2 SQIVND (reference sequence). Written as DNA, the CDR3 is TGTGCCAGTAGCCCTCAGGGGGAGGGTCGGGATGGCTACACCTTC. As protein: CASSPQGEGRDGYTF.

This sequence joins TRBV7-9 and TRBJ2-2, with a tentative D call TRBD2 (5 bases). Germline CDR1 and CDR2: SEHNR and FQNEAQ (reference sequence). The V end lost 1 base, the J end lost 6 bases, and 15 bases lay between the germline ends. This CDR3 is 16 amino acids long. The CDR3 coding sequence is TGTGCCAGCAGCTTAGACCTCGGAGGTGGTGCCGGGGAGCTGTTTTTT. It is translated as CASSLDLGGGAGELFF.